This T cell receptor (beta chain) was obtained from a study of shared clonotypes between healthy human individuals (dated by TCRdb to the early 2020s). Notes on the research overall: A few men and two women, aged 18 to 49 years, made up the cohort. For each donor, three plates each were used for CD4 naive and CD4 memory, two plates were used for CD8 naive, and one plate was used for CD8 memory. Blood TCR repertoires of about five healthy adults were deeply sequenced to estimate repertoire size and the extent of clonotype sharing between individuals. Libraries were prepared and TCR repertoires were sequenced by different laboratories using diverse techniques, in order to increase sequencing depth and limit assay-specific biases. Each donor's leukapheresis produced roughly between roughly 0.94 and 9.5 billion PBMCs. Overall results and qualifications from the work: Because the study included a small number of donors, the genetic and exposure-history diversity represented was limited. Rarefaction of sorted-subset datasets indicated incomplete sequencing despite the large sequencing depth. Based on pairwise subsampling, the degree of clonotype sharing among donors was expected to be affected by sequencing depth. Compared with non-shared clonotypes, clonotypes shared by all four sorted-subset donors had higher generation probabilities. Across a handful of donors, around 5.4% of naive CD4, approximately 3.6% of naive CD8, 2% to 2.5% of memory CD4, and 0.4% to 0.45% of memory CD8 clonotypes were shared. Sampling was restricted to blood, and TCR repertoires in tissue are likely to differ from TCR repertoires in blood. Larger estimated clonotype richness was generally found for naive subsets than for memory subsets.

Using the deep immunoSEQ assay, TCR CDR3 regions were amplified from genomic DNA by multiplex PCR. Extracted genomic DNA from each cell subset was distributed evenly across all wells of several immunoSEQ 96-well plates, and each plate was treated as a replicate. For sorted subsets, each replicate PCR was loaded with approximately 190 ng genomic DNA, equivalent to approximately 33,000 T cell genomes. The purified libraries were quantified using a Qubit 3.0 fluorometer, sized with a Bioanalyzer 2100, and then quantified again using the KAPA Library Quantification kit. Every immunoSEQ 96-well plate was sequenced on a dedicated single-read 150-cycle Illumina NextSeq 550 flow cell. The authors processed their data as follows. Because the immunoSEQ output included only junctional sequences and no quality scores, the filtering could not be the same as the filtering used for full-length reads. To assign V/J genes and CDR3, sequences were annotated against IMGT germline references using PyIR, a Python wrapper for IgBLAST v1.9. Reads with weak V/J assignments (E-value above 1e-6), missing CDR3, stop codons, out-of-frame junctions, or ambiguous translated residues were removed. V3J clonotypes were defined as sequences sharing the same inferred V gene, J gene, and CDR3 amino acid sequence. Percentage overlap between repertoires was computed as shared unique clonotypes divided by the size of the smaller repertoire. Three approaches were used to assess repertoire richness: RTK rarefaction, the Chao1 estimator, and Recon v2.1 estimates of unobserved clonotypes. OLGA was used to compute generation probabilities for all TCRbeta clonotypes that the gDNA method yielded from a handful of donors. TCRdb provides this immuneACCESS table in a form limited to in-frame rearrangements. Some clones are lacking; in checked studies, under half of them reflect an unresolved V gene, and why the rest are absent is not known. V, J and clone size are those of that table, while D and trimming were read from the DNA. The sample profile shows over 2 million clones; approximately 95% of them were found once. The ten largest account for about 1.1% of the sample.

In the case of this clone: This clone's antigen is unknown. No much larger clonotype is one base removed from it; base qualities were not supplied.

CD8 naive samples were CD45RO-negative cells positively selected for CCR7, giving a CD45RA+CCR7+ population that excluded TemRA cells. The donors were healthy, HIV-negative adults with no recently reported acute infections or vaccinations. Only Caucasian adults living in Nashville, Tennessee, USA were represented among the donors. After blood collection by leukapheresis, PBMCs were isolated using Ficoll-Histopaque density gradient centrifugation and then cryopreserved in the vapor phase of liquid nitrogen. Purity and quantity of every magnetically sorted T cell population were checked by analytical flow cytometry. Each sorted fraction had its genomic DNA isolated and then quantified by UV absorbance on a Nanodrop 2000c. Taken from the germline V gene, the CDR1 and CDR2 loops are SQVTM and ANQGSEA. V is cut by 3 bases and J by 3 bases, and the space between the germline ends is 9 bases. Counted from cysteine to phenylalanine, this CDR3 has 13 amino acids. The read is trimmed to its CDR3 DNA, 39 bases read in frame from base 1.

The chain is encoded by TRBV29-1 joined to TRBJ2-4; the D gene is perhaps TRBD1 or TRBD2, as each covers 5 bases. Sequenced: naive CD8+ T cells sorted from blood. This specimen's cell subset or site label, interpreted: CD45RA+CCR7+. The clonotype was recovered from a man aged 18 to 30 in good health. The DNA sequence follows: TGCAGCGTTGATGGTGGGGGCAAAAACATTCAGTACTTC. This is translated as CSVDGGGKNIQYF.